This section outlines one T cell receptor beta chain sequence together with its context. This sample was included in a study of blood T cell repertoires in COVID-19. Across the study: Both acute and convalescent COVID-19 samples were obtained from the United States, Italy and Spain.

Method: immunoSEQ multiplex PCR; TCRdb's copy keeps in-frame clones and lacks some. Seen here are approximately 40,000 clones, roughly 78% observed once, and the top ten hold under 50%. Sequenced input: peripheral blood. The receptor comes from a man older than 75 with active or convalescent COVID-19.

CDR3 in DNA: TGTGCCAGCACCCCCGACCCGGGAGATTCACCCCTCCACTTT. Its translation: CASTPDPGDSPLHF. The chain recombines TRBV21-1 with TRBJ1-6. TRBV21-1 is tagged as a pseudogene. The CDR3 covers 14 residues.